The 6 T cell receptor beta chains listed next were all sequenced from one sample in a study of cytomegalovirus exposure and HLA in healthy donors. The PCR was carried out with 60 Vbeta primers and 13 Jbeta primers. Method: immunoSEQ multiplex PCR; TCRdb's copy keeps in-frame clones and lacks some. The top ten clones hold roughly 0.75% of a sample with 200,000 to 250,000 clones, 80% to 85% of them seen once. Material: PBMCs. These receptor sequences come from a boy between 2 and 10 years old in good health and CMV-seronegative.

V is TRBV13 and J is TRBJ2-7, with 7 bases fitting TRBD1. V dropped 5 bases and J dropped 1; count of bases not matched to a gene: 11. The CDR3 totals 16 residues. The germline V gene encodes CDR1 PRHDT and CDR2 FYEKMQ (reference sequence). The CDR3 protein is CASSPITSDRSYEQYF. The CDR3 DNA reads as TGTGCCAGCAGCCCGATAACTTCGGACAGGTCCTACGAGCAGTACTTC.

The chain uses TRBV6-1 and TRBJ1-1; no definite D call. Germline V gene lookup returns CDR1 MNHNS and CDR2 SASEGT. CDR3 length equals 11 residues. The V end was cut by 4 bases, the J end by 8 bases, with 8 bases between. The CDR3 DNA reads TGTGCCAGCAGTGGGCACGGGGAAGCTTTCTTT. This gives the protein CASSGHGEAFF.

The V gene is TRBV25-1, the J gene TRBJ1-6; perhaps TRBD1 as D (6 bases). Germline assignment: CDR1 MGHDK and CDR2 SYGVNS. Deletions cut 4 bases from V and 2 bases from J, with 12 bases between. CDR3 length: 16 amino acids. The DNA for the CDR3 is TGTGCCAGCAGTGCCCACAGGGATACCTATAATTCACCCCTCCACTTT. This encodes CASSAHRDTYNSPLHF.

The chain carries TRBV5-1 and TRBJ2-3; 10 bases are shared with TRBD1. Looked up from germline, CDR1 is SGHRS and CDR2 is YFSETQ. The V and J ends lost 3 bases and 3 bases, in that order; junction bases with no gene match: 4. This CDR3 comprises 15 residues. CDR3 bases: TGCGCCAGCAGCTGGGGACAGGGGAGAACAGATACGCAGTATTTT. It yields the protein CASSWGQGRTDTQYF.

Only one count was recorded for this clone. The CDR3 spells CASFTSEENYGYTF. CDR3 nucleotides: TGTGCCAGCTTCACCTCCGAGGAAAACTATGGCTACACCTTC. The chain carries TRBV7-9 and TRBJ1-2; D gene uncertain. The CDR3 runs to 14 residues. The germline V gene has CDR1 SEHNR and CDR2 FQNEAQ (reference sequence). V lost 8 bases to trimming and J lost 2 bases, with 15 bases between them.

The CDR3 coding sequence is TGTGCCAGCAGCCTGGGACTAGCGGGGTACAATGAGCAGTTCTTC. Its protein product is CASSLGLAGYNEQFF. The chain links TRBV5-8 to TRBJ2-1; 13 nucleotides agree with TRBD2. Germline V gives CDR1 SGHTS, CDR2 YDEGEE. V shed 4 bases and J 4 bases; nucleotides not matched to a gene: 2. The CDR3 extends over 15 amino acids.